This T cell receptor (beta chain) is drawn from a study of cytomegalovirus exposure and HLA in healthy donors. The CDR3 length is 15 residues. Germline V gene sequence: CDR1 SEHNR, CDR2 FQNEAQ (reference sequence). Between the trimmed V and J ends, which lost 1 base and 8 bases, there was a span of 17 bases. Amplification used 60 Vbeta primers and 13 Jbeta primers. Clones were read by immunoSEQ multiplex PCR, and TCRdb kept only the in-frame ones, dropping some. Seen here are 35,000 to 45,000 clones, approximately 55% observed once, and the top ten hold 12%. This TCR was sampled from a human donor in good health. The chain has TRBV7-9 and TRBJ1-2, with D perhaps TRBD1 (5 bases). The sequenced sample consisted of PBMCs. In DNA, the CDR3 is TGTGCCAGCAGCTTAGTCCCAGGGAAGGTCGGGGGCTACACCTTC. Translating gives CASSLVPGKVGGYTF.